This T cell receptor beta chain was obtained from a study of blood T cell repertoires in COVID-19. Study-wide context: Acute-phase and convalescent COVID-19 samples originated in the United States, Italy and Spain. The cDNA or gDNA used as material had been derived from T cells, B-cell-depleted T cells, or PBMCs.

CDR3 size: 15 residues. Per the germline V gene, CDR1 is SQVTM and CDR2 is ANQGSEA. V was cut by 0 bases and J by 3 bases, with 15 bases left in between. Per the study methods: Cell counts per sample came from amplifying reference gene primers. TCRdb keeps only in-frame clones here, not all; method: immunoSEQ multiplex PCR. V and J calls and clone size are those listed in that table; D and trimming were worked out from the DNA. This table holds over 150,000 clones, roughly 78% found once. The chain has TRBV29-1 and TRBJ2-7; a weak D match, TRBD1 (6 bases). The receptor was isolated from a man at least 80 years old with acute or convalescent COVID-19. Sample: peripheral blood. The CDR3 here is CSVEDRRGSYYEQYF. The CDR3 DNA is TGCAGCGTTGAAGATCGCAGGGGTAGCTACTACGAGCAGTACTTC.